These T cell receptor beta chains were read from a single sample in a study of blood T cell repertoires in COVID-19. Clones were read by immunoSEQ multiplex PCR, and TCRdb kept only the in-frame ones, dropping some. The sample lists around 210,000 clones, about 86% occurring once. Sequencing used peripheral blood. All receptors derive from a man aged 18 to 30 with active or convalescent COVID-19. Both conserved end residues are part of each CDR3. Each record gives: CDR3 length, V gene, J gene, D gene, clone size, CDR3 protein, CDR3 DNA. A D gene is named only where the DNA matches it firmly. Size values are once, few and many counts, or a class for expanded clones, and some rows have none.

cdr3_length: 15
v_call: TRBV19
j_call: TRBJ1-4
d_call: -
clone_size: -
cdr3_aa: CASSIGGMSGEKLFF
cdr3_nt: TGTGCCAGTAGTATAGGCGGGATGTCGGGTGAAAAACTGTTTTTT

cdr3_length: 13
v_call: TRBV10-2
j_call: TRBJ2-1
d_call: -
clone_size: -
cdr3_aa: CASRGGSISEQFF
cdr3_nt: TGCGCCAGCAGGGGGGGTAGCATCAGTGAGCAGTTCTTC

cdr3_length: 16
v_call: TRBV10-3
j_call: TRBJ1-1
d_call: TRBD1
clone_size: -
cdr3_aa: CAISLGQGAMNTEAFF
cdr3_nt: TGTGCCATCAGTCTAGGACAGGGGGCGATGAACACTGAAGCTTTCTTT

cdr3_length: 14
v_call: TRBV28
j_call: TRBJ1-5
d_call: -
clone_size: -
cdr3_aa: CASSLSARGQPQHF
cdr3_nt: TGTGCCAGCAGTTTATCGGCAAGGGGTCAGCCCCAGCATTTT

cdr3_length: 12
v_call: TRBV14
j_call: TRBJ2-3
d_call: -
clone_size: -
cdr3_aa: CASSYSTDTQYF
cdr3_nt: TGTGCCAGCAGCTATTCCACAGATACGCAGTATTTT

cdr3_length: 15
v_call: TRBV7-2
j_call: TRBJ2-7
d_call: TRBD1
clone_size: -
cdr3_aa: CASSLGTGGSYEQYF
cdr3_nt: TGTGCCAGCAGCCTCGGGACAGGGGGCTCCTACGAGCAGTACTTC

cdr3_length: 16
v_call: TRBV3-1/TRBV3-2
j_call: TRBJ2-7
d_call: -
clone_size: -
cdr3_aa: CASSPPGGGDSYEQYF
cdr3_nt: TGTGCCAGCAGCCCCCCCGGTGGCGGGGACTCCTACGAGCAGTACTTC

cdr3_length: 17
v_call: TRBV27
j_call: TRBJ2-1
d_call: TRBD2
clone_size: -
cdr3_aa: CASTTRGLLSSYNEQFF
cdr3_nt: TGTGCCAGCACCACGCGGGGGTTACTCAGCTCCTACAATGAGCAGTTCTTC

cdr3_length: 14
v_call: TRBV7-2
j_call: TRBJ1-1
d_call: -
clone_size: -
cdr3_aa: CASSLDGQNTEAFF
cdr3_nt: TGTGCCAGCAGCTTAGATGGGCAGAACACTGAAGCTTTCTTT

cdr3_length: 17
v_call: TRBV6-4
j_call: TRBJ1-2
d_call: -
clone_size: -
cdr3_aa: CASSDSPGRGSPYGYTF
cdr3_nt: TGTGCCAGCAGTGACTCCCCGGGGCGGGGCTCCCCTTATGGCTACACCTTC

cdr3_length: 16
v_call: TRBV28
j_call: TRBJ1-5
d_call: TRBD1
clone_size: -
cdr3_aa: CASSLWGAAGGQPQHF
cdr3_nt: TGTGCCAGCAGTTTATGGGGTGCGGCAGGGGGTCAGCCCCAGCATTTT

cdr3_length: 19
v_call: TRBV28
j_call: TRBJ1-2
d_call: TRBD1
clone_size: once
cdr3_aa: CASSSPGTGGARGNYGYTF
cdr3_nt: TGTGCCAGCAGTTCCCCTGGGACAGGGGGCGCCAGGGGGAACTATGGCTACACCTTC

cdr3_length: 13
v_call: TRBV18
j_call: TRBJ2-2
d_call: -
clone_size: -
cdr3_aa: CASAERNTGELFF
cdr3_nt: TGTGCCAGCGCCGAGCGGAACACCGGGGAGCTGTTTTTT

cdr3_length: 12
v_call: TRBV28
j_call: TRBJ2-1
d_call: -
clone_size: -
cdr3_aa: CATLPEANEQFF
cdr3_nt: TGTGCCACCCTGCCGGAGGCCAATGAGCAGTTCTTC

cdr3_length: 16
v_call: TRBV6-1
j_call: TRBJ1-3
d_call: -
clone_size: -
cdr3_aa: CASSAYLTGSGNTIYF
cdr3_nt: TGTGCCAGCAGTGCCTACCTTACGGGCTCTGGAAACACCATATATTTT

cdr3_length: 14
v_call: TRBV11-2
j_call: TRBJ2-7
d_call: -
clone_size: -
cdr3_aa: CASSLGANSYEQYF
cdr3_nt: TGTGCCAGCAGCTTAGGAGCTAATTCCTACGAGCAGTACTTC

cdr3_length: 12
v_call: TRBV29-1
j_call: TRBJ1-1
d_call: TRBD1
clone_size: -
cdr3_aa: CSGQGAVTEAFF
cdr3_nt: TGCAGCGGACAGGGGGCGGTTACTGAAGCTTTCTTT

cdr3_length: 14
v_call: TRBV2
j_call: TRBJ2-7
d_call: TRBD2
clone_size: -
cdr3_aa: CASSVLAGGDEQYF
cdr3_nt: TGTGCCAGCAGTGTCCTAGCGGGAGGGGACGAGCAGTACTTC

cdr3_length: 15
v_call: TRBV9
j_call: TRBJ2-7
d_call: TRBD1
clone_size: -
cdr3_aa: CASSVDGTGGDEQYF
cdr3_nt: TGTGCCAGCAGCGTAGATGGGACAGGGGGAGACGAGCAGTACTTC

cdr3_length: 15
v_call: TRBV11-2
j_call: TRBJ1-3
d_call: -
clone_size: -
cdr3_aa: CASSLGVLSGNTIYF
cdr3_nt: TGTGCCAGCAGCTTAGGTGTCCTCTCTGGAAACACCATATATTTT

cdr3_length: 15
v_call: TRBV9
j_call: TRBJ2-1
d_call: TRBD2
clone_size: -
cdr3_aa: CASRAVAGETNEQFF
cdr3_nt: TGTGCCAGCAGGGCGGTAGCGGGAGAGACCAATGAGCAGTTCTTC

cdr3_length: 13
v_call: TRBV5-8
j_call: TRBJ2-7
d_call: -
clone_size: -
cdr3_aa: CASGPGIIYEQYF
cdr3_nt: TGTGCCAGCGGCCCCGGGATCATCTACGAGCAGTACTTC

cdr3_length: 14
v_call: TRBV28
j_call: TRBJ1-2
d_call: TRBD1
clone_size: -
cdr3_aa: CASSFSGTGTGYTF
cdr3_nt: TGTGCCAGCAGTTTTTCCGGGACAGGGACTGGCTACACCTTC

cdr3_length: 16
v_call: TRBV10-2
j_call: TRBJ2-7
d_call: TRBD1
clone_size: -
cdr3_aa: CASSVQNGQGAGEQYF
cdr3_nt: TGCGCCAGCAGTGTCCAAAACGGACAGGGGGCGGGGGAGCAGTACTTC

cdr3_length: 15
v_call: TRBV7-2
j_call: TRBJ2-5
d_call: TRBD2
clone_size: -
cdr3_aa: CASTGLAGSWQTQYF
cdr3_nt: TGTGCCAGCACCGGACTAGCGGGATCTTGGCAGACCCAGTACTTC

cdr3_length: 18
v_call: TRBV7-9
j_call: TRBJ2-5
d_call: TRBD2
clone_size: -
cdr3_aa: CASSPYGRTSGRRETQYF
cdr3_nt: TGTGCCAGCAGCCCCTATGGTAGGACTAGCGGGAGGAGGGAGACCCAGTACTTC

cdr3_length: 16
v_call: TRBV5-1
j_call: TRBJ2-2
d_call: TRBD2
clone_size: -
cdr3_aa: CASSLPGLDPTGELFF
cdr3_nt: TGCGCCAGCAGCTTGCCCGGACTAGACCCCACCGGGGAGCTGTTTTTT

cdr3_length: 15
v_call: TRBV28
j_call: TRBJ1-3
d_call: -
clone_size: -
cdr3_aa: CASSWSLEAGNTIYF
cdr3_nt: TGTGCCAGCAGCTGGAGTCTGGAGGCTGGAAACACCATATATTTT